What follows are 26 T cell receptor beta chains derived from one specimen sequenced in a study of cytomegalovirus exposure and HLA in healthy donors. Measured with immunoSEQ multiplex PCR; TCRdb has only the in-frame clones, and not every one. The sample yields 92,000 or so clones, around 96% seen once. The material sequenced was PBMCs. All receptors derive from a man between 18 and 35 years old in good health and CMV-seronegative.

This chain joins TRBV21-1 and TRBJ2-1; the table's D call, TRBD2, has no DNA check behind it. TRBV21-1 is annotated as a pseudogene. This CDR3 has 18 amino acids. Here the CDR3 reads CASSTPGLAGGSYNEQFF. The CDR3 DNA sequence: TGTGCCAGCAGCACACCGGGACTAGCGGGAGGGTCCTACAATGAGCAGTTCTTC.

DNA of the CDR3: TGTGCCACCAGCAGAGATCCCGGCACTGAAGCTTTCTTT. Encoded protein: CATSRDPGTEAFF. V gene TRBV15 combines with J gene TRBJ1-1; the D is unclear. V was pared by 0 bases and J by 4 bases, with 6 bases between. Germline CDR1 reads LNHNV; CDR2 reads YYDKDF (reference sequence). The CDR3 is 13 amino acids.

This chain joins TRBV11-1 and TRBJ2-7; the D gene is possibly TRBD1 (5 bases). From germline, CDR1 is SGHAT and CDR2 FQDESV (reference sequence). There are 15 residues in the CDR3. Trimming removed 5 bases from V and 2 bases from J, with 16 bases in between. The CDR3 sequence is CASSVETVAPYEQYF. Written as DNA, the CDR3 is TGTGCCAGCAGCGTAGAGACAGTCGCTCCCTACGAGCAGTACTTC.

J is TRBJ2-1 and V is TRBV19; 9 bases line up with TRBD2. Trimming removed 6 bases from V and 7 bases from J; junction bases left unmatched: 4. CDR1 and CDR2 from the germline V gene are LNHDA and SQIVND (reference sequence). The CDR3 length is 13 residues. As DNA, the CDR3 is TGTGCCAGTAGCGGTAGCGGGAGAAATGAGCAGTTCTTC. Protein product: CASSGSGRNEQFF.

This chain uses TRBV18 with TRBJ1-4, with D perhaps TRBD1 (5 bases). The CDR3 is made up of 13 amino acids. Per the germline V gene, CDR1 is KGHSH and CDR2 is LQKENI. V was cut by 8 bases and J by 6 bases, with 13 bases left in between. The CDR3 spells CASRWGVDEKLFF. CDR3 nucleotide sequence: TGTGCCAGCCGCTGGGGGGTCGATGAAAAACTGTTTTTT.

J is TRBJ2-5 and V is TRBV15, with D maybe TRBD1 (6 bases). The CDR3 covers 15 residues. V lost 0 bases and J lost 5, with 13 bases in between. The V gene's germline CDR1 is LNHNV and CDR2 YYDKDF (reference sequence). In nucleotides, the CDR3 is TGTGCCACCAGCAGAGATACAGGGCTAGGGGAGACCCAGTACTTC. Protein sequence: CATSRDTGLGETQYF.

In this sample, this clone turned up once. This chain joins TRBV14 and TRBJ1-1; D ambiguous. Trimming pared 2 bases from V and 5 bases from J, leaving 18 bases between. This CDR3 has 16 amino acids. Germline-derived CDR1 and CDR2 are SGHDN and FVKESK. CDR3 DNA sequence: TGTGCCAGCAGCCAACCTTCTCGAAGATGGCCGACTGAAGCTTTCTTT. This encodes CASSQPSRRWPTEAFF.

The chain has TRBV6-5 and TRBJ2-1; D is perhaps TRBD2 (6 bases). The CDR3 length is 12 residues. Germline CDR1 reads MNHEY; CDR2 reads SVGAGI. Trimming took 6 bases from V and 8 from J, leaving 11 bases between them. In DNA form, the CDR3 reads TGTGCCAGCAGCCCGACTAGTGATGAGCAGTTCTTC. Translated: CASSPTSDEQFF.

The V and J genes are TRBV11-2 and TRBJ2-4; TRBD2 matches at 13 bases. This CDR3 has 16 amino acids. Per germline, CDR1 SGHAT and CDR2 FQNNGV. The V segment lost 2 bases and the J segment 11 bases; nucleotides outside the gene matches: 9. Here the CDR3 DNA reads TGTGCCAGCAGCTTAAGCCCGGGGACTAGCGGGACTGTTCAGTACTTC. It yields the protein CASSLSPGTSGTVQYF.

This chain uses TRBV30 with TRBJ1-2, with D unresolved. This CDR3 region has 12 residues. V was clipped by 2 bases and J by 4 bases, with 8 bases between them. CDR1 GTSNPN and CDR2 SVGIG come from the germline V gene (reference sequence). The CDR3 here is CAWSLGSYGYTF. CDR3 bases: TGTGCCTGGAGTTTGGGGAGCTATGGCTACACCTTC.

This chain links TRBV5-8 with TRBJ2-1; D might be TRBD2 (6 bases). This CDR3 spans 15 amino acids. Germline-derived CDR1 and CDR2 are SGHTS and YDEGEE. Trimming stripped 4 bases from V and 9 bases from J, with 20 bases between. CDR3 loop: CASSRGTHTISEQFF. In DNA form, the CDR3 reads TGTGCCAGCAGCCGCGGGACTCACACCATTTCTGAGCAGTTCTTC.

The gene calls are TRBV7-2 and TRBJ1-2; no clear D. The CDR3 has 15 amino acids. Germline CDR1 reads SGHTA; CDR2 reads FQGNSA. The V end was cut by 2 bases, the J end by 2 bases, with 12 bases between. The CDR3 reads CASSLTATPNYGYTF. The CDR3 region has the DNA TGTGCCAGCAGCTTAACGGCGACACCCAACTATGGCTACACCTTC.

The V call is TRBV11-3, the J call TRBJ1-2; 7 nucleotides line up with TRBD1. CDR3 length: 16 residues. V trimming: 4 bases; J trimming: 2 bases; junction bases outside the gene matches: 10. Germline-derived CDR1 and CDR2 are SGHNT and YENEEA. CDR3 amino acids: CASSSGGAGGNYGYTF. For the CDR3, the DNA is TGTGCCAGCAGCTCAGGGGGTGCAGGGGGGAACTATGGCTACACCTTC. Looking up the rest from reference TRBV11-3 and TRBJ1-2 gives the full variable domain: EAGVVQSPRYKIIEKKQPVAFWCNPISGHNTLYWYLQNLGQGPELLIRYENEEAVDDSQLPKDRFSAERLKGVDSTLKIQPAELGDSAVYLCASSSGGAGGNYGYTFGSGTRLTVV.

As concerns this clone: An end of the junction does not agree with germline; a read error may underlie this. The CDR3: CASSTRTSGQLVF. The CDR3 region has the DNA TGTGCCAGCAGCACACGGACTAGCGGGCAGTTGGTCTTC. The genes are TRBV9 and TRBJ2-1, with TRBD2 identical over 11 bases. This CDR3 region has 13 residues. Looked up from germline, CDR1 is SGDLS and CDR2 is YYNGEE.

The J gene is TRBJ2-3, the V gene TRBV7-2; D possibly corresponds to TRBD2 (5 bases). The germline V gene has CDR1 SGHTA and CDR2 FQGNSA. The CDR3 runs to 12 residues. V lost 5 bases to trimming and J lost 8 bases, with 11 bases between them. CDR3 nucleotides: TGTGCCAGCAGCCCTCGACTACGTACGCAGTATTTT. It codes for CASSPRLRTQYF.

A few counts support this clone. V is TRBV7-2 and J is TRBJ1-1; 9 bases match TRBD1. With V trimmed by 5 bases and J by 6 bases, 10 bases remained unmatched. The germline V gene has CDR1 SGHTA and CDR2 FQGNSA. The CDR3 spans 15 residues. CDR3 sequence reads: CASSRTRDRVAEAFF. CDR3 nucleotides: TGTGCCAGCAGCCGGACCCGGGACAGGGTGGCTGAAGCTTTCTTT.

The chain employs TRBV28 and TRBJ2-7; D is undetermined. CDR1 is MDHEN and CDR2 is SYDVKM in the germline V gene. This CDR3 has 11 amino acids. V was trimmed by 6 bases and J by 7 bases, leaving 10 bases between them. The DNA of the CDR3 is TGTGCCAGCAGGGGCGTGGCTGAGCAGTACTTC. This encodes CASRGVAEQYF.

This chain uses TRBV6-5 with TRBJ1-3; the D gene is possibly TRBD1 (5 bases). Germline V gives CDR1 MNHEY, CDR2 SVGAGI. CDR3 length: 15 amino acids. Trimming took 5 bases from V and 4 from J, leaving 15 bases between them. CDR3 region: CASSGLGTEGNTIYF. CDR3 in DNA: TGTGCCAGCAGTGGACTCGGGACTGAAGGAAACACCATATATTTT.

The rearrangement links TRBV2 to TRBJ2-2; TRBD1 matches 11 bases. The CDR3 extends over 15 amino acids. V was pared by 7 bases and J by 4 bases, with 5 bases of the junction left unmatched. Germline V gene data show CDR1 as SNHLY and CDR2 as FYNNEI. In DNA form, the CDR3 reads TGTGCCAGCAAATCCGGGACAGGGGGCACCGGGGAGCTGTTTTTT. This sequence encodes CASKSGTGGTGELFF.

The rearrangement links TRBV30 to TRBJ2-2; D call uncertain. CDR3 length equals 14 residues. Trimming left V 0 bases short and J 3 bases short, with 8 bases between. The V gene's germline CDR1 is GTSNPN and CDR2 SVGIG (reference sequence). The CDR3 reads CAWSVRRDTGELFF. CDR3 nucleotides: TGTGCCTGGAGTGTGCGTCGTGACACCGGGGAGCTGTTTTTT.

This chain uses TRBV27 with TRBJ2-2; the match to TRBD2 covers 12 bases. The CDR3 spans 17 residues. The J segment lost 7 bases and the V segment lost 8 bases, leaving 14 bases of the junction unmatched. Germline assignment: CDR1 MNHEY and CDR2 SMNVEV (reference sequence). The DNA of the CDR3 is TGTGCCAGCGCCCGGTGGGAGACTAGCGGGAGTATCGGGGAGCTGTTTTTT. Protein product: CASARWETSGSIGELFF.

V gene TRBV9 combines with J gene TRBJ1-3, with a possible D match to TRBD1 (5 bases). V dropped 5 bases and J dropped 4 bases, with 16 bases sitting between them. Germline V CDR1 and CDR2: SGDLS, YYNGEE. This CDR3 region has 15 residues. CDR3 amino acids: CASSPVRGEGNTIYF. The CDR3 nucleotides are TGTGCCAGCAGTCCCGTCCGGGGGGAAGGAAACACCATATATTTT.

This chain connects TRBV5-1 to TRBJ2-5; TRBD2 matches 8 bases. Germline V gives CDR1 SGHRS, CDR2 YFSETQ. The CDR3 covers 14 residues. V was pared by 0 bases and J by 4 bases, with 2 bases of the junction left unmatched. The CDR3 DNA reads as TGCGCCAGCAGCTTGGATCTAGCGGGAGAGACCCAGTACTTC. It specifies CASSLDLAGETQYF.

The chain combines TRBV27 with TRBJ2-7, with D perhaps TRBD2 (5 bases). V gave up 4 bases and J gave up 7 bases, with 17 bases separating them. The CDR3 sequence is 14 residues long. Germline loops: CDR1 MNHEY, CDR2 SMNVEV (reference sequence). The CDR3 DNA follows: TGTGCCAGCAGTTATACCGCTGGCTCGGGGGAGCAGTACTTC. Protein product: CASSYTAGSGEQYF.

V usage is TRBV7-8 and J usage is TRBJ1-1, with 7 nucleotides matching TRBD1. CDR1 is SGHVS and CDR2 is FQNEAQ in the germline V gene. The CDR3 runs 16 residues. The J segment lost 6 bases and the V segment lost 2 bases, leaving 12 bases of the junction unmatched. The CDR3: CASSLTNPRQGSEAFF. The CDR3, as DNA: TGTGCCAGCAGCTTAACCAACCCGAGACAGGGTTCTGAAGCTTTCTTT.

The V gene is TRBV27, the J gene TRBJ2-1, with D possibly TRBD2 on 5 matching bases. Germline CDR1 and CDR2: MNHEY and SMNVEV (reference sequence). V was shortened by 2 bases and J by 5 bases, with 10 bases between the two germline ends. The CDR3 is 14 amino acids. The CDR3: CASSLIATDNEQFF. The CDR3 DNA sequence: TGTGCCAGCAGTTTAATAGCGACCGACAATGAGCAGTTCTTC.